This T cell receptor (beta chain) was recovered during a study of blood T cell repertoires in COVID-19. At the level of the study: PBMCs, B-cell-depleted T cells, or T cells were the source of the cDNA or gDNA that made up the material.

Authors' analysis steps: Amplified reference gene primers provided the basis for estimating nucleated cell counts. Clones were sequenced by immunoSEQ multiplex PCR, and TCRdb holds only the in-frame ones, with some missing. Clone size and the V and J calls come from that table; the DNA yielded D and trimming. Found here are some 200,000 clones, roughly 88% of them singletons; the top ten hold 9.5% to 10%. V lost 6 bases, J lost 1 base, and 24 bases lay in between. The CDR3 sequence is 18 residues long. Per germline, CDR1 MDHEN and CDR2 SYDVKM. The sequenced sample consisted of peripheral blood. This chain links TRBV28 with TRBJ1-1; D ambiguous. This clonotype originated in a man over 45 with active or convalescent COVID-19. DNA for the CDR3: TGTGCCAGCAGCCACGCCCAACTAGTTTTAGGGTGGAACACTGAAGCTTTCTTT. Its translation: CASSHAQLVLGWNTEAFF.